This TCR beta chain was retrieved from a study of T cell responses to AZD1222 COVID-19 vaccine (dated by TCRdb to the early 2020s). About the investigation overall: AZD1222 recipients with second doses at about 4 weeks or about 12 weeks were pooled, because spike-specific TCR depth and breadth did not differ between schedules. Enrollment into the trials was organized by age into subgroups of 18-55, 56-69 and 70-plus years, and those subgroups contained about 160, 30 and 59 TCR-sequenced participants, respectively. TCR sequencing was performed for over 230 trial participants, of whom approximately 200 were given two doses of AZD1222 and around 25 were given two doses of MenACWY control vaccine.

The CDR3 regions of human TCRbeta chains were analyzed by immunosequencing. From the authors' description of their analysis: Repertoire TCRs were checked for matches against a reference library of SARS-CoV-2-specific TCRs that had been generated using the MIRA antigen-specificity platform. Breadth was defined as the fraction of unique TCRs that were SARS-CoV-2-associated, and depth was defined as the fraction of total T cells that were SARS-CoV-2-associated. Using the MIRA data, every spike-specific TCR was mapped to the spike region that the TCR reacted to and assigned to either a CD4 or a CD8 class. Log10-transformed breadth and depth values were compared by one-way ANOVA with Sidak's multiple comparisons tests. TCRdb took over this immuneACCESS table, retaining in-frame rearrangements with V and J assigned. Such tables are incomplete; in checked studies, under half of the missing clones stem from an unresolved V gene, and the remainder is unexplained. The D gene and trimming were derived from the DNA, and the V and J assignments and clone size from that table. The sample table shows approximately 200,000 clones, and about 91% are seen once. The ten largest clones capture around 7.9% of the sample.

The time point label on this specimen signifies: baseline before first vaccination. Samples from vaccinated people were obtained from the UK trials COV001 and COV002, which included a single-blind randomized controlled phase 2/3 trial of AZD1222 (ChAdOx1 nCoV-19) in healthy adults. For TCRbeta chain sequencing, PBMC samples were collected from trial participants at day 0 and at day 28 after the second dose. Comment on this clone: The antigen it binds to is not known. No clone much larger than this one lies a single base away; base qualities are absent.

The CDR3 runs 15 amino acids, cysteine and phenylalanine included. CDR3 DNA only is kept here, 45 bases in frame from base 1. Germline trimming amounts to 4 bases on V and 3 bases on J, with 6 as the count of junction bases outside the gene matches. In the germline V gene (reference sequence), CDR1 corresponds to SEHNR and CDR2 to FQNEAQ. Results and caveats for the whole study, not just this receptor: After two AZD1222 doses, spike-specific TCR breadth and depth were significantly higher than at day 0 and than in MenACWY recipients. Epitopes outside the regions mutated in the B.1.351 and B.1.1.7 variants were reportedly recognized by nearly half of the unique spike-specific TCRs. The whole spike protein was spanned by vaccine-associated CD4 TCRs, and dominant responses were seen in regions 160-218 and 743-854. Participants were mostly white British and included more females than males, and it was suggested by the authors that clonal diversity may have been underestimated. In the small 56-69-year group, the increase in depth fell short of significance, most likely because of low power. No day 14 peak-response samples were available, so repertoires were characterized only after the peak T cell response. Conclusions about previously exposed vaccinees are limited, since just five or six AZD1222 recipients were seropositive for SARS-CoV-2 at baseline.

The receptor's source is an adult in good health. The source was peripheral blood, collected on day 0 of AZD1222 vaccination. Here the chain combines TRBV7-9 and TRBJ2-1; 7 junctional bases match TRBD2. The CDR3 is CASSSRSGIYNEQFF. The DNA sequence is given as TGTGCCAGCAGCTCCCGAAGCGGGATCTACAATGAGCAGTTCTTC.